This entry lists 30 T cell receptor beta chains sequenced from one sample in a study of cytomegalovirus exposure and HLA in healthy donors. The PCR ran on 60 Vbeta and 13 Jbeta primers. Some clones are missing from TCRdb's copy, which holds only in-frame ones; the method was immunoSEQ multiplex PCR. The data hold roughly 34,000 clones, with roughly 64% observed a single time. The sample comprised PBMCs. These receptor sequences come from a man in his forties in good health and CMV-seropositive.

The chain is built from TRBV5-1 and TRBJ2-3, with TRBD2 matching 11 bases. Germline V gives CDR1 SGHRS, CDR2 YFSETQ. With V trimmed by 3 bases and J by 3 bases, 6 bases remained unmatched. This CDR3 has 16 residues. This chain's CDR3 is CASSSVAGGRTDTQYF. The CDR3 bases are TGCGCCAGCAGCTCGGTAGCGGGGGGGCGGACAGATACGCAGTATTTT.

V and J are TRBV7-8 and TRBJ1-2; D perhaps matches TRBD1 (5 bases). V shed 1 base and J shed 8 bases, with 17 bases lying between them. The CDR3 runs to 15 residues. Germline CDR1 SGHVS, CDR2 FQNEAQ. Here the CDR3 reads CASSLEGGEISGYTF. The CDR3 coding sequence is TGTGCCAGCAGCTTAGAAGGAGGGGAGATTTCGGGCTACACCTTC.

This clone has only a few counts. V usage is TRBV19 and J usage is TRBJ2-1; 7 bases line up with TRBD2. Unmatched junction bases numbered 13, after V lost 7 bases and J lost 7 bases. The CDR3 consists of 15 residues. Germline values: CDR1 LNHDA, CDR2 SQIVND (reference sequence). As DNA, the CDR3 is TGTGCCAGTATCAAGGGAGGGGCGGGAGAGAATGAGCAGTTCTTC. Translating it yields CASIKGGAGENEQFF.

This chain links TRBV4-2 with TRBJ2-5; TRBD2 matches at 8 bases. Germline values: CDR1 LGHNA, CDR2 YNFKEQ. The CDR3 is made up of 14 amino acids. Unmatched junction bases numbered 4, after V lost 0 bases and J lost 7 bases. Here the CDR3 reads CASSQEASGSTQYF. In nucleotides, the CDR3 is TGTGCCAGCAGCCAAGAGGCTAGCGGGTCGACCCAGTACTTC.

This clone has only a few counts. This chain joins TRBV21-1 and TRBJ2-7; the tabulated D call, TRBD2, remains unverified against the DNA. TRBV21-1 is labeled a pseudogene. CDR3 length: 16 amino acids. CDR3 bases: TGTGCCAGCAGCAGGTTCGGCCTAGCGGGGATTTACGAGCAGTACTTC. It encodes CASSRFGLAGIYEQYF.

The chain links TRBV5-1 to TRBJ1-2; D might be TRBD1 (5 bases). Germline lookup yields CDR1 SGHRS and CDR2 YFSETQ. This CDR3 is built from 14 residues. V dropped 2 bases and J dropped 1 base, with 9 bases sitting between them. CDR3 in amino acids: CASSFREGNYGYTF. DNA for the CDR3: TGCGCCAGCAGCTTCAGGGAAGGTAACTATGGCTACACCTTC.

CDR3: CASSESRLFDEQFF. CDR3 nucleotides: TGCGCCAGCAGTGAGTCGAGGCTATTCGATGAGCAGTTCTTC. The chain links TRBV10-2 to TRBJ2-1; D is undetermined. There are 14 residues in the CDR3. Trimming took off 0 bases at V and 8 bases at J, with 11 bases between the two ends. Germline CDR1 and CDR2: WSHSY and SAAADI.

In nucleotides, the CDR3 is TGCGCCAGCAGCTTGGTAGCAGGGGGCGGGTATGGCTACACCTTC. Protein product: CASSLVAGGGYGYTF. The V gene is TRBV5-1, the J gene TRBJ1-2; 8 bases fit TRBD1. The length of the CDR3 is 15 residues. J gave up 5 bases and V 0 bases, and 6 bases lay outside the gene matches. Germline CDR1 is SGHRS and CDR2 is YFSETQ. Filled out from reference TRBV5-1 and TRBJ1-2, the complete variable domain reads KAGVTQTPRYLIKTRGQQVTLSCSPISGHRSVSWYQQTPGQGLQFLFEYFSETQRNKGNFPGRFSGRQFSNSRSEMNVSTLELGDSALYLCASSLVAGGGYGYTFGSGTRLTVV.

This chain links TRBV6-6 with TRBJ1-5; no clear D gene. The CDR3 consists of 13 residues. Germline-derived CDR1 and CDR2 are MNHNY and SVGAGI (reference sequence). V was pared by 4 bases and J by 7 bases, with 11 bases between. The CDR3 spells CASSSGPFQPQHF. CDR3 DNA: TGTGCCAGCAGTTCAGGCCCTTTCCAGCCCCAGCATTTT.

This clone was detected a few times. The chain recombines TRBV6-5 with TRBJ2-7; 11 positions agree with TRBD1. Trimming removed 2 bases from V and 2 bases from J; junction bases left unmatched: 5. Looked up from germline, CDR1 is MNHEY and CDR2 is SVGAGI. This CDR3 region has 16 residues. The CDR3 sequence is CASSYPGQGGTYEQYF. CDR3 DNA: TGTGCCAGCAGTTACCCGGGACAGGGGGGTACCTACGAGCAGTACTTC.

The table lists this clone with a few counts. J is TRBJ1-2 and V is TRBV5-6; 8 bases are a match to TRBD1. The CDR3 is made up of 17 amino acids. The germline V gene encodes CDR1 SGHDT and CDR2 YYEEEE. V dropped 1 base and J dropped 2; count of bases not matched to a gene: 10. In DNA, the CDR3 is TGTGCCAGCAGCTTGTGGACAGGGAGAAGCCTAAACTATGGCTACACCTTC. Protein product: CASSLWTGRSLNYGYTF.

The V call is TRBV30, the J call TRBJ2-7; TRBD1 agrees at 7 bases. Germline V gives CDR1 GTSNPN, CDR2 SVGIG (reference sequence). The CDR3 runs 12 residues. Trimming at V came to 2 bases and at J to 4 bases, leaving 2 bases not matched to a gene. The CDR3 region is CAWSRQGYEQYF. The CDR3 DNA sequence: TGTGCCTGGAGTCGACAGGGATACGAGCAGTACTTC.

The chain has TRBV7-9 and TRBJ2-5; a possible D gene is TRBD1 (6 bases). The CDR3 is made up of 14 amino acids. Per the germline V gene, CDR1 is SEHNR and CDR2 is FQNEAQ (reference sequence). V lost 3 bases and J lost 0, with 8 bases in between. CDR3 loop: CASSFRDNQETQYF. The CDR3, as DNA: TGTGCCAGCAGCTTCCGGGACAACCAAGAGACCCAGTACTTC.

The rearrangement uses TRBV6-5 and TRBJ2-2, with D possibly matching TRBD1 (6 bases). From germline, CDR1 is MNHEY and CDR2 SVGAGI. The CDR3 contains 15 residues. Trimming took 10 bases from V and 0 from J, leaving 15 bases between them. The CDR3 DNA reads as TGTGCCACCCTAAGAGGGACACCGAACACCGGGGAGCTGTTTTTT. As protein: CATLRGTPNTGELFF.

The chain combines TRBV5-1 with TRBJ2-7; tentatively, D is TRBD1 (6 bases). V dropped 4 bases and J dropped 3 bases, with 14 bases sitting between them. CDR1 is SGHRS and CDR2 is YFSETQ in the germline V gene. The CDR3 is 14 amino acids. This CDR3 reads CASSLSTGYYEQYF. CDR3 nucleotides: TGCGCCAGCAGCCTGTCGACAGGTTACTACGAGCAGTACTTC.

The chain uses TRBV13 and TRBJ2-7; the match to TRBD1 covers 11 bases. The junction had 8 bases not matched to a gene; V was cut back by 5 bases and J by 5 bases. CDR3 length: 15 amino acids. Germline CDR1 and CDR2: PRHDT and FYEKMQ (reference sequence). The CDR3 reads CASSNPGQGVNEQYF. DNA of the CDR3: TGTGCCAGCAGCAACCCGGGACAGGGGGTTAACGAGCAGTACTTC.

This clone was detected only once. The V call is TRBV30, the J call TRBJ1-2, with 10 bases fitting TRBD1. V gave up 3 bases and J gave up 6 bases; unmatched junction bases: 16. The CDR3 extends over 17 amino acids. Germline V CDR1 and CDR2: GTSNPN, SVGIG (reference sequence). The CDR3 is CAWSRSAVPGQGNGYTF. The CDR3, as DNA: TGTGCCTGGAGCCGATCAGCGGTCCCGGGACAGGGGAATGGCTACACCTTC.

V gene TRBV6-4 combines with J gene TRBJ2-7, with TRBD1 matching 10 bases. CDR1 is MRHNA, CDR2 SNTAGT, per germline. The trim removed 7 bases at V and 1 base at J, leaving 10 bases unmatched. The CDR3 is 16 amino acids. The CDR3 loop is CASTPGGQGPSYEQYF. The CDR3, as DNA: TGTGCCAGCACCCCCGGGGGACAGGGGCCATCCTACGAGCAGTACTTC.

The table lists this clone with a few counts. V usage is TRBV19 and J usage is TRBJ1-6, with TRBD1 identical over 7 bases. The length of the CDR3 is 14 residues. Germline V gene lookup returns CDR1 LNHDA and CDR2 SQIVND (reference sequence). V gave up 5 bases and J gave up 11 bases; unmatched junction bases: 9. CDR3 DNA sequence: TGTGCCAGTAGTGGCGGACAGGCACTGACACCCCTCCACTTT. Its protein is CASSGGQALTPLHF.

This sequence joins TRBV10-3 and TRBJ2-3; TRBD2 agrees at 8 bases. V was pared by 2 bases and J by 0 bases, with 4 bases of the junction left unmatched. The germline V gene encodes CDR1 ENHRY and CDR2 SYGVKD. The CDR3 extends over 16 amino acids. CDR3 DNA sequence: TGTGCCATCAGTGAGGGCCTAGCGGGCAGCACAGATACGCAGTATTTT. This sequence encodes CAISEGLAGSTDTQYF.

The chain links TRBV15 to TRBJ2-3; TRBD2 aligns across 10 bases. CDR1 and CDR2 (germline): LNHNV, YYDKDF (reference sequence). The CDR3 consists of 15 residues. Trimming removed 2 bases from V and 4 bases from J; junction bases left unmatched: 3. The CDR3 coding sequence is TGTGCCACCAGCAGACGTAGCGGGGGGCCAGATACGCAGTATTTT. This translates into CATSRRSGGPDTQYF.

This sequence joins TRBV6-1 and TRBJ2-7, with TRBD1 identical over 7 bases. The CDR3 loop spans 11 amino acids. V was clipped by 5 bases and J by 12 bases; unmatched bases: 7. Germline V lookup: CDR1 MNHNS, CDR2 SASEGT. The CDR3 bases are TGTGCCAGCAGTAGGGACAGCAGGGCGTACTTC. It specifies CASSRDSRAYF.

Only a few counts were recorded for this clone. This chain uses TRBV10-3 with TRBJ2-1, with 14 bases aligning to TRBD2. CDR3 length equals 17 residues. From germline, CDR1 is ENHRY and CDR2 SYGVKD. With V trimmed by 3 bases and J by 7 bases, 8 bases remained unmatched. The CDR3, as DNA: TGTGCCATCAGTGATTCTATGGGACTAGCGGGAGAGAATGAGCAGTTCTTC. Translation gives CAISDSMGLAGENEQFF.

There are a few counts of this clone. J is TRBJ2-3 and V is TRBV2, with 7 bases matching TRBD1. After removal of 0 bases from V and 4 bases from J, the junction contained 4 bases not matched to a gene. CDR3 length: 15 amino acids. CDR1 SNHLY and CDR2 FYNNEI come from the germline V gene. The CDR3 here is CASSEAKGAPDTQYF. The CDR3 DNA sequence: TGTGCCAGCAGTGAAGCTAAGGGGGCGCCAGATACGCAGTATTTT.

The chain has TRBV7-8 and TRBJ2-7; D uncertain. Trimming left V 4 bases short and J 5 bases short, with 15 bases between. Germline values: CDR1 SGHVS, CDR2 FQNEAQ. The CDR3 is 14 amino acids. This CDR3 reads CASSSRLRKDEQYF. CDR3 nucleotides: TGTGCCAGCAGCTCCCGTTTGAGGAAAGACGAGCAGTACTTC. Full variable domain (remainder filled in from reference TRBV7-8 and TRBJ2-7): GAGVSQSPRYKVAKRGQDVALRCDPISGHVSLFWYQQALGQGPEFLTYFQNEAQLDKSGLPSDRFFAERPEGSVSTLKIQRTQQEDSAVYLCASSSRLRKDEQYFGPGTRLTVT.

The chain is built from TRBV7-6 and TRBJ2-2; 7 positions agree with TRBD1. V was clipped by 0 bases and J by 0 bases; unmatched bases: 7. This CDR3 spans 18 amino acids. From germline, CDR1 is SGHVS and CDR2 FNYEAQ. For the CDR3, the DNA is TGTGCCAGCAGCTTAGCGGGGAGACAGGGCCCGAACACCGGGGAGCTGTTTTTT. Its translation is CASSLAGRQGPNTGELFF. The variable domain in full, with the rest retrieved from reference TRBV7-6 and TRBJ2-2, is GAGVSQSPRYKVTKRGQDVALRCDPISGHVSLYWYRQALGQGPEFLTYFNYEAQQDKSGLPNDRFSAERPEGSISTLTIQRTEQRDSAMYRCASSLAGRQGPNTGELFFGEGSRLTVL.

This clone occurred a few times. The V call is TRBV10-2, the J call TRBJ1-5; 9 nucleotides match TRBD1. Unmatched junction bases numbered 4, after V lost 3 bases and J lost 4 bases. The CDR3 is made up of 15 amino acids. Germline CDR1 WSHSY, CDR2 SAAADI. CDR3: CASSDAGQGNQPQHF. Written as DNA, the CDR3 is TGCGCCAGCAGTGACGCGGGACAGGGAAATCAGCCCCAGCATTTT.

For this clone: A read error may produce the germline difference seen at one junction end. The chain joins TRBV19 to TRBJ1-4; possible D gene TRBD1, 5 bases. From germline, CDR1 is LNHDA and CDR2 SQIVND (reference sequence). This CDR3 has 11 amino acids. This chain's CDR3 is CASSRGRTPTF. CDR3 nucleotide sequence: TGTGCCAGTAGTAGGGGCCGGACACCGACTTTT. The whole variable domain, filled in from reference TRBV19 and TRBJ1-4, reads DGGITQSPKYLFRKEGQNVTLSCEQNLNHDAMYWYRQDPGQGLRLIYYSQIVNDFQKGDIAEGYSVSREKKESFPLTVTSAQKNPTAFYLCASSRGRTPTFGSGTQLSVL.

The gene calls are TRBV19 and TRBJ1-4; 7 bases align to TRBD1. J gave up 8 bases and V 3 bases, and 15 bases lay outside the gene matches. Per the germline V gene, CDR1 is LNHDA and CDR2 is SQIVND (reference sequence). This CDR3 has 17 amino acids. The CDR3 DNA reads TGTGCCAGTAGTATTCGAAGCCTGACAGGGCTGGGAGAAAAACTGTTTTTT. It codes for CASSIRSLTGLGEKLFF.

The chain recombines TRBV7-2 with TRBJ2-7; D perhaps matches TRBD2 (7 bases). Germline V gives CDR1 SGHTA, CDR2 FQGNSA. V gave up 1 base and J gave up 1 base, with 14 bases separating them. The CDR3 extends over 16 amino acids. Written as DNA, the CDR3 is TGTGCCAGCAGCTTAGAGGGGGGCGGGGGTTCCTACGAGCAGTACTTC. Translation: CASSLEGGGGSYEQYF.